Each of the 3 T cell receptor beta chains below was sequenced from the same sample in a study of metastatic and nonmetastatic thyroid tumors. TCRdb re-processed the PCR reads through MiXCR. The sample lists about 20,000 clones, 16% seen once, with 8% to 13% in the top ten. No treatment had been given to any patient before thyroid surgery. The sample taken for sequencing was tumor tissue. The receptors were gathered from a female donor with papillary thyroid cancer or a benign thyroid nodule (not recorded which). Some clones in this sample may be carry-over from other donors' samples.

This clone was seen repeatedly, ten times or more. The CDR3 nucleotides are TGTGCCAGCAGGAAGTCGGGACAGGGGGCCACCTACGAGCAGTACTTC. Amino acid sequence: CASRKSGQGATYEQYF. The chain employs TRBV14 and TRBJ2-7, with 12 nucleotides matching TRBD1. The CDR3 totals 16 residues. Germline V gene lookup returns CDR1 SGHDN and CDR2 FVKESK. With 6 bases clipped from V and 2 bases from J, the junction kept 8 bases outside the gene matches.

About this clone itself: The conserved closing phenylalanine or tryptophan is absent in this CDR3, likely reflecting a read error. The chain couples TRBV5-4 to TRBJ2-2, with TRBD2 matching 8 bases. J gave up 3 bases and V 0 bases, and 1 base lay outside the gene matches. CDR3 size: 15 residues. The V gene's germline CDR1 is SGHNT and CDR2 YYREEE (reference sequence). The CDR3 spells CASSLAAGDTGELFL. Written as DNA, the CDR3 is TGTGCCAGCAGCTTGGCAGCGGGGGACACCGGGGAGCTGTTTCTT.

This clone was observed many times. This chain connects TRBV7-8 to TRBJ1-6, with 7 nucleotides matching TRBD1. V lost 1 base, J lost 9 bases, and 6 bases stayed unmatched. This CDR3 is 15 amino acids long. CDR1 is SGHVS and CDR2 is FQNEAQ in the germline V gene. CDR3 loop: CASSLGGQGGSPLHF. In DNA form, the CDR3 reads TGTGCCAGCAGCTTAGGGGGGCAGGGGGGTTCACCCCTCCACTTT.